The 27 T cell receptor beta chains presented below share a single source sample, sequenced in a study of blood T cell repertoires in COVID-19. Libraries were prepared by immunoSEQ multiplex PCR; TCRdb keeps only in-frame clonotypes and omits some of them. The table lists just under 80,000 clones, around 83% of them singletons. The specimen sequenced was peripheral blood. These receptors all come from a woman in her sixties or seventies with acute or convalescent COVID-19.

The chain has TRBV2 and TRBJ2-3; perhaps TRBD2 as D (5 bases). V lost 8 bases and J lost 0, with 18 bases in between. From germline, CDR1 is SNHLY and CDR2 FYNNEI. The CDR3 consists of 16 residues. CDR3 bases: TGTGCCAGCGCCTCACGGGATGTTCCTAGCACAGATACGCAGTATTTT. This codes for CASASRDVPSTDTQYF.

This clone was observed a handful of times. The chain uses TRBV28 and TRBJ2-1, with 10 bases identical to TRBD2. Germline CDR1 reads MDHEN; CDR2 reads SYDVKM. The CDR3 totals 19 residues. With 1 base clipped from V and 1 base from J, the junction kept 10 bases outside the gene matches. CDR3 in DNA: TGTGCCAGCAGTTTATTTTCTAGCGGGAGTCGAAGGTCCTACAATGAGCAGTTCTTC. It encodes CASSLFSSGSRRSYNEQFF.

The chain employs TRBV10-3 and TRBJ2-2; a possible D gene is TRBD2 (5 bases). The CDR3 runs 16 residues. V lost 3 bases and J 8 bases, leaving 19 bases between the germline ends. Germline V gives CDR1 ENHRY, CDR2 SYGVKD. This chain's CDR3 is CAISDLASGDEGELFF. CDR3 bases: TGTGCCATCAGTGATTTAGCGAGCGGCGATGAGGGGGAGCTGTTTTTT.

CDR3 nucleotide sequence: TGTGCCAGCAAGGACGGGGGAGGGGAGCAGTACTTC. Translating it yields CASKDGGGEQYF. This chain links TRBV6-5 with TRBJ2-7; 7 bases match TRBD2. Germline V gene data show CDR1 as MNHEY and CDR2 as SVGAGI. V was clipped by 7 bases and J by 7 bases; unmatched bases: 7. The CDR3 covers 12 residues.

This chain joins TRBV24-1 and TRBJ2-1; D gene uncertain. Germline loops: CDR1 KGHDR, CDR2 SFDVKD. The CDR3 totals 13 residues. V dropped 1 base and J dropped 9 bases, with 9 bases sitting between them. The chain's CDR3 is CATSDFPSPEQFF. The DNA of the CDR3 is TGTGCCACCAGTGATTTTCCCAGTCCTGAGCAGTTCTTC.

The sample holds many counts of this clone. The chain uses TRBV5-1 and TRBJ2-2; 7 nucleotides align to TRBD2. The V and J ends lost 5 bases and 4 bases, in that order; junction bases with no gene match: 14. From germline, CDR1 is SGHRS and CDR2 YFSETQ. The CDR3 covers 17 residues. CDR3 in amino acids: CASSRYSAGVRTGELFF. The CDR3 DNA reads TGCGCCAGCAGTCGATACTCGGCGGGAGTACGCACCGGGGAGCTGTTTTTT.

The chain recombines TRBV24-1 with TRBJ1-5, with a weak D call TRBD1 (6 bases). The CDR3 is made up of 15 amino acids. The V gene's germline CDR1 is KGHDR and CDR2 SFDVKD. Trimming left V 4 bases short and J 3 bases short, with 12 bases between. CDR3 amino acids: CATSDSGTYNQPQHF. Written as DNA, the CDR3 is TGTGCCACCAGTGACTCCGGGACATACAATCAGCCCCAGCATTTT.

This sequence joins TRBV19 and TRBJ1-5; no definite D call. Germline-derived CDR1 and CDR2 are LNHDA and SQIVND (reference sequence). This CDR3 is built from 15 residues. Trimming removed 3 bases at V and 1 base at J, with 10 bases between. The CDR3 nucleotides read TGTGCCAGTAGTATTGAGGGAGAGAGCAATCAGCCCCAGCATTTT. This gives the protein CASSIEGESNQPQHF.

This clone was counted a single time. The chain links TRBV11-3 to TRBJ2-7; tentative D call: TRBD2 (5 bases). The CDR3 is 15 residues long. The V and J ends lost 6 bases and 4 bases respectively, with 19 bases between them. The germline gives CDR1 SGHNT, CDR2 YENEEA. The CDR3 region has the DNA TGTGCCAGCAGAAAGGTTACCGGAAGGACTTACGAGCAGTACTTC. It yields the protein CASRKVTGRTYEQYF.

V and J are TRBV3-1 (or the pseudogene TRBV3-2) and TRBJ2-2; weak D call: TRBD1 (6 bases). The CDR3 is 15 residues long. Germline CDR1 is LGHDT and CDR2 is YNNKEL (reference sequence). The V gene lost 0 bases and the J gene lost 4 bases, with 9 bases spanning the gap. Here the CDR3 DNA reads TGTGCCAGCAGCCAAGAACGAGGGGGCACCGGGGAGCTGTTTTTT. Its translation: CASSQERGGTGELFF.

The chain recombines TRBV5-1 with TRBJ2-1, with a tentative D call TRBD2 (6 bases). V lost 1 base to trimming and J lost 5 bases, with 13 bases between them. CDR3 length: 15 residues. The germline V gene encodes CDR1 SGHRS and CDR2 YFSETQ. The CDR3, as DNA: TGCGCCAGCAGCTTGCTTGGGACTCAGCACAATGAGCAGTTCTTC. Residues: CASSLLGTQHNEQFF.

This clone was counted a few times. The J gene is TRBJ2-3, the V gene TRBV3-1 (or the pseudogene TRBV3-2); perhaps TRBD2 as D (6 bases). The length of the CDR3 is 17 residues. CDR1 LGHDT and CDR2 YNNKEL come from the germline V gene (reference sequence). V lost 1 base to trimming and J lost 0 bases, with 14 bases between them. The CDR3 DNA reads as TGTGCCAGCAGCCAAGTCCTTAGCGGATCAAGCACAGATACGCAGTATTTT. Translation gives CASSQVLSGSSTDTQYF.

The chain couples TRBV5-1 to TRBJ2-3; 9 bases map to TRBD1. Looked up from germline, CDR1 is SGHRS and CDR2 is YFSETQ. The CDR3 length is 17 residues. Trimming at V came to 4 bases and at J to 2 bases, leaving 11 bases not matched to a gene. CDR3 protein: CASSQQGASGYTDTQYF. CDR3 DNA: TGCGCCAGCAGCCAACAGGGGGCCTCCGGCTACACAGATACGCAGTATTTT.

V usage is TRBV18 and J usage is TRBJ1-5, with D tentatively TRBD1 (5 bases). In germline, CDR1 is KGHSH, CDR2 LQKENI. Trimming shortened V by 3 bases and J by 4 bases, and 10 bases separated the two germline ends. The CDR3 totals 14 residues. CDR3 residues: CASSPGRGNQPQHF. As DNA, the CDR3 is TGTGCCAGCTCACCTGGTAGGGGTAATCAGCCCCAGCATTTT.

A few counts support this clone. This chain uses TRBV7-3 with TRBJ1-2; D gene ambiguous. Germline values: CDR1 SGHTA, CDR2 FQGTGA. Trimming stripped 1 base from V and 8 bases from J, with 11 bases between. This CDR3 is built from 13 residues. This CDR3 reads CASSLSGLLGYTF. The CDR3 nucleotides read TGTGCCAGCAGCTTAAGTGGCCTTTTAGGCTACACCTTC.

V gene TRBV24-1 combines with J gene TRBJ2-1; 8 bases fit TRBD2. CDR1 and CDR2 from the germline V gene are KGHDR and SFDVKD. V lost 4 bases, J lost 10 bases, and 17 bases stayed unmatched. The length of the CDR3 is 17 residues. As DNA, the CDR3 is TGTGCCACCAGTGACCGATTGAGTCGCGGGAGGCTGGGCGAGCAGTTCTTC. Protein sequence: CATSDRLSRGRLGEQFF.

This clone was seen a single time. This chain links TRBV2 with TRBJ1-3; D possibly corresponds to TRBD1 (6 bases). V was pared by 6 bases and J by 2 bases, with 17 bases between. CDR3 length: 16 residues. Germline assignment: CDR1 SNHLY and CDR2 FYNNEI. CDR3 in amino acids: CASSPTGIYAGNTIYF. The CDR3 coding sequence is TGTGCCAGCAGCCCAACAGGGATCTACGCTGGAAACACCATATATTTT.

The chain links TRBV9 to TRBJ2-5; maybe TRBD2 (7 bases). Trimming took 4 bases from V and 0 from J, leaving 22 bases between them. Germline lookup yields CDR1 SGDLS and CDR2 YYNGEE. This CDR3 is built from 18 residues. The chain's CDR3 is CASSPRGGTMGYQETQYF. The CDR3 DNA reads as TGTGCCAGCAGCCCTAGGGGGGGCACGATGGGGTACCAAGAGACCCAGTACTTC.

The table lists this clone with a count of one. This chain uses TRBV7-9 with TRBJ1-1; 10 bases match TRBD1. The CDR3 runs 16 residues. The ends lost 6 bases at V and 1 base at J; junction bases unmatched: 8. Germline V CDR1 and CDR2: SEHNR, FQNEAQ (reference sequence). The CDR3 region is CASRLGTGEENTEAFF. Written as DNA, the CDR3 is TGTGCCAGCAGACTAGGGACAGGGGAAGAGAACACTGAAGCTTTCTTT.

The genes are TRBV21-1 and TRBJ2-3; TRBD2, the D gene given by the table, was not confirmed from the DNA. TRBV21-1 is assigned pseudogene status. The CDR3 runs to 16 residues. CDR3 in DNA: TGTGCCAGCAGCAAAGAGGCTAGCGGGAGGGCTAATACGCAGTATTTT. Protein product: CASSKEASGRANTQYF.

The chain links TRBV19 to TRBJ2-2; the D gene is possibly TRBD2 (5 bases). Looked up from germline, CDR1 is LNHDA and CDR2 is SQIVND (reference sequence). The CDR3 consists of 17 residues. V lost 5 bases and J 7 bases, leaving 23 bases between the germline ends. The CDR3 loop reads CASSPIPSALAGGELFF. The CDR3 nucleotides read TGTGCCAGTAGTCCGATCCCCTCGGCGCTAGCTGGCGGGGAGCTGTTTTTT.

This clone was counted only a few times. CDR3 DNA sequence: TGTGCCAGCAGCCCGTTCGCTAGCGGAACCCCATACGAGCAGTACTTC. It codes for CASSPFASGTPYEQYF. V is TRBV7-8 and J is TRBJ2-7; 7 bases map to TRBD2. Trimming removed 5 bases from V and 4 bases from J; junction bases left unmatched: 14. This CDR3 contains 16 residues. Looked up from germline, CDR1 is SGHVS and CDR2 is FQNEAQ.

V is TRBV4-1 and J is TRBJ2-7; 11 positions agree with TRBD2. Germline CDR1 and CDR2: MGHRA and YSYEKL. The CDR3 is 17 amino acids. The junction had 5 bases not matched to a gene; V was cut back by 0 bases and J by 1 base. In nucleotides, the CDR3 is TGCGCCAGCAGCCAAGAGGGACTAGCGGAAGGGTCCTACGAGCAGTACTTC. Amino acid sequence: CASSQEGLAEGSYEQYF.

This chain links TRBV18 with TRBJ1-1, with D possibly being TRBD1 (6 bases). The germline V and J ends were trimmed by 1 base and 7 bases, with 13 bases remaining between them. The CDR3 has 14 amino acids. CDR1 is KGHSH and CDR2 is LQKENI in the germline V gene. The CDR3 DNA reads TGTGCCAGCTCACCACAGCAGGGGACGGGTGAAGCTTTCTTT. It is translated as CASSPQQGTGEAFF.

This chain joins TRBV5-8 and TRBJ1-3; the D gene is possibly TRBD1 (5 bases). The CDR3 loop spans 15 amino acids. Looked up from germline, CDR1 is SGHTS and CDR2 is YDEGEE. The V end was cut by 6 bases, the J end by 3 bases, with 16 bases between. The CDR3 here is CASKNLQGVGNTIYF. The CDR3 DNA reads as TGTGCCAGCAAAAATTTGCAGGGCGTTGGAAACACCATATATTTT.

The chain carries TRBV30 and TRBJ2-2; D is perhaps TRBD2 (6 bases). V was shortened by 0 bases and J by 7 bases, with 12 bases between the two germline ends. CDR1 and CDR2 from the germline V gene are GTSNPN and SVGIG (reference sequence). The CDR3 totals 14 residues. Here the CDR3 DNA reads TGTGCCTGGAGTGTACGGGGGTACGACGGGGAGCTGTTTTTT. It encodes CAWSVRGYDGELFF.

The chain joins TRBV19 to TRBJ2-3; the match to TRBD1 covers 9 bases. The CDR3 runs to 16 residues. V shed 5 bases and J 1 base; nucleotides not matched to a gene: 7. Germline V gene data show CDR1 as LNHDA and CDR2 as SQIVND (reference sequence). In DNA, the CDR3 is TGTGCCAGTAGTTCGGCCGGGACAGGGCGCACAGATACGCAGTATTTT. It specifies CASSSAGTGRTDTQYF.